Listed below are T cell receptor beta chains from one sample, sequenced in a study of blood T cells in healthy people across ages. TCRdb reanalysed the 5' RACE reads using MiXCR and keeps one entry per CDR3 protein. The sample lists around 1,800,000 distinct CDR3 sequences; around 40% were seen once. The material sequenced was blood. These TCRs come from a human donor in good health. Each CDR3 is given with its conserved first and last residue. A D gene is named only where the DNA matches it firmly. Size is omitted from some rows. Given values are once, few, many or a class for expanded clones.

TRBV6-2/TRBV6-3,few,TRBJ2-1,-,CASSYPGGPSHNEQFF,TGTGCCAGCAGTTATCCCGGGGGGCCCTCCCACAATGAGCAGTTCTTC
TRBV14,-,TRBJ2-5,TRBD1,CASSQGFQGAWETQYF,TGTGCCAGCAGCCAAGGATTCCAGGGGGCCTGGGAGACCCAGTACTTC
TRBV7-6,-,TRBJ1-2,TRBD1,CASSLGPGQGDNYGYTF,TGTGCCAGCAGCTTGGGCCCGGGACAGGGGGATAACTATGGCTACACCTTC
TRBV29-1,few,TRBJ1-1,-,CSAFGHGLSEAFF,TGCAGCGCCTTCGGACATGGGCTCTCTGAAGCTTTCTTT
TRBV20-1,-,TRBJ2-1,TRBD2,CSATPGTSGAGSYNEQFF,TGCAGTGCGACCCCCGGGACTAGCGGGGCAGGGTCCTACAATGAGCAGTTCTTC
TRBV6-6,-,TRBJ1-2,TRBD1,CASSPGTGLSSYGYTF,TGTGCCAGCAGTCCTGGGACAGGTCTATCGAGCTATGGCTACACCTTC
TRBV7-2,few,TRBJ2-7,TRBD2,CASSSGLAGGPVYEQYF,TGTGCCAGCAGCTCCGGACTAGCGGGGGGGCCCGTCTACGAGCAGTACTTC
TRBV4-3,few,TRBJ2-7,-,CASSQARSSYEQYF,TGCGCCAGCAGCCAAGCCCGGAGCTCCTACGAGCAGTACTTC
TRBV29-1,-,TRBJ1-1,TRBD1,CSMGQRTTAEAFF,TGCAGCATGGGACAGCGAACGACGGCTGAAGCTTTCTTT
TRBV20-1,few,TRBJ2-7,TRBD2,CSVPGLVVTEQYF,TGCAGTGTTCCAGGACTAGTTGTTACCGAGCAGTACTTC
TRBV27,-,TRBJ2-7,-,CASSSPGVTSIEQYF,TGTGCCAGCAGTTCCCCGGGGGTCACAAGTATCGAGCAGTACTTC
TRBV12-3/TRBV12-4,-,TRBJ1-1,TRBD1,CASNNPTGAWGNTEAFF,TGTGCCAGCAATAACCCGACAGGGGCCTGGGGAAACACTGAAGCTTTCTTT
TRBV20-1,-,TRBJ2-7,-,CSAPGHLSSYEQYF,TGCAGTGCACCGGGACATCTCAGCTCCTACGAGCAGTACTTC
TRBV29-1,-,TRBJ1-1,TRBD1,CSASQGDTEAFF,TGCAGCGCAAGCCAGGGGGACACTGAAGCTTTCTTT
TRBV4-3,few,TRBJ1-5,-,CASSQTKGLDQPQHF,TGCGCCAGCAGCCAGACCAAGGGGTTGGATCAGCCCCAGCATTTT
TRBV28,-,TRBJ1-2,-,CASSPARVYGYTF,TGTGCCAGCAGTCCCGCCAGGGTATATGGCTACACCTTC
TRBV18,-,TRBJ2-1,-,CASSPRDPSYNEQFF,TGTGCCAGCTCACCCAGGGACCCTTCCTACAATGAGCAGTTCTTC
TRBV6-6,-,TRBJ2-7,-,CASRIILGYEQYF,TGTGCCAGCAGGATCATTTTAGGCTACGAGCAGTACTTC
TRBV7-9,few,TRBJ1-2,-,CASSGALGRSCGYTF,TGTGCCAGCAGCGGGGCGTTGGGCAGATCCTGTGGCTACACCTTC
TRBV6-1,few,TRBJ2-6,TRBD2,CASRPRHRGAGANVLTF,TGTGCCAGCAGGCCAAGGCACCGGGGGGCTGGGGCCAACGTCCTGACTTTC
TRBV5-6,-,TRBJ2-3,-,CASSLGLPGGTDTQYF,TGTGCCAGCAGCTTGGGGCTCCCTGGGGGCACAGATACGCAGTATTTT
TRBV7-2,-,TRBJ2-5,TRBD2,CASSLASLAGQEAQYF,TGTGCCAGCAGCTTAGCGAGTCTAGCGGGGCAAGAGGCCCAGTACTTC
TRBV5-1,few,TRBJ2-7,TRBD1,CASTLGQGAYGQYF,TGCGCCAGCACCCTGGGACAGGGGGCTTACGGGCAGTACTTC
TRBV20-1,-,TRBJ2-1,-,CSAREPGPVSQFF,TGCAGTGCTAGAGAGCCAGGCCCTGTCTCCCAGTTCTTC
TRBV28,-,TRBJ1-1,-,CASSDVKNTEAFF,TGTGCCAGCAGTGACGTCAAGAACACTGAAGCTTTCTTT
TRBV10-3,few,TRBJ1-5,-,CAISESQQLNQPQHF,TGTGCCATCAGTGAGTCGCAGCAGCTCAATCAGCCCCAGCATTTT
TRBV29-1,few,TRBJ1-1,-,CSVRGDRMVNTEAFF,TGCAGCGTTCGTGGAGACAGAATGGTGAACACTGAAGCTTTCTTT
TRBV7-3,-,TRBJ2-5,TRBD1,CASSLHRGDQETQYF,TGTGCCAGCAGCTTACACAGGGGGGACCAAGAGACCCAGTACTTC
TRBV6-5,-,TRBJ1-5,TRBD1,CASRPGGADQPQHF,TGTGCCAGCAGACCAGGGGGAGCCGATCAGCCCCAGCATTTT
TRBV21-1,-,TRBJ1-2,-,CASSKEDVWGRKNYGYTF,TGTGCCAGCAGCAAAGAAGATGTCTGGGGAAGGAAGAACTATGGCTACACCTTC
TRBV29-1,many,TRBJ2-5,-,CSVEAPGGETQYF,TGCAGCGTTGAAGCTCCCGGCGGGGAGACCCAGTACTTC
TRBV24-1,-,TRBJ1-2,-,CATSDLTLRVHYGYTF,TGTGCCACCAGTGATTTAACTCTCAGGGTTCACTATGGCTACACCTTC
TRBV6-2/TRBV6-3,-,TRBJ2-1,-,CASRWGSLYNEQFF,TGTGCCAGCAGATGGGGCTCCCTCTACAATGAGCAGTTCTTC
TRBV20-1,-,TRBJ1-1,TRBD1,CSAPSDRDTEAFF,TGCAGTGCTCCCTCGGACAGGGACACTGAAGCTTTCTTT
TRBV5-1,-,TRBJ2-7,-,CASSSGRLAYEQYF,TGCGCCAGCAGCTCGGGACGGCTGGCCTACGAGCAGTACTTC
TRBV4-2,-,TRBJ2-7,-,CASRQDIRDEQYF,TGTGCCAGCAGACAAGATATTCGGGACGAGCAGTACTTC
TRBV7-8,few,TRBJ1-2,-,CASSVSGTIYGYTF,TGTGCCAGCAGCGTATCCGGGACTATCTATGGCTACACCTTC
TRBV12-5,-,TRBJ1-2,TRBD1,CASGRTGIHGDYGYTF,TGTGCTAGTGGTCGGACAGGGATCCATGGGGACTATGGCTACACCTTC
TRBV28,-,TRBJ2-4,-,CASRDIRILAKNIQYF,TGTGCCAGCAGGGACATTAGAATACTAGCCAAAAACATTCAGTACTTC
TRBV6-5,once,TRBJ2-3,TRBD1,CASSYRMAGGSTLYTQYF,TGTGCCAGCAGTTACCGAATGGCAGGGGGCTCCACACTTTATACGCAGTATTTT
TRBV9,few,TRBJ2-5,TRBD2,CASSVGGTVETQYF,TGTGCCAGCAGCGTCGGGGGGACCGTAGAGACCCAGTACTTC
TRBV6-5,few,TRBJ2-6,TRBD1,CASRRDSFSGANVLTF,TGTGCCAGCAGAAGGGACAGCTTCTCTGGGGCCAACGTCCTGACTTTC
TRBV28,once,TRBJ2-1,-,CASSSWTVGHNEQFF,TGTGCCAGCAGTTCCTGGACAGTAGGGCACAATGAGCAGTTCTTC
TRBV7-9,-,TRBJ1-3,TRBD1,CASRLGTVGNTIYF,TGTGCCAGCAGACTCGGGACAGTCGGAAACACCATATATTTT
TRBV4-1,-,TRBJ2-7,TRBD2,CASSQDRTSGVLTYNEQYF,TGCGCCAGCAGCCAAGATCGTACTAGCGGGGTTCTTACTTACAATGAGCAGTACTTC
TRBV4-3,once,TRBJ2-7,-,CASSQDRYTDEQYF,TGCGCCAGCAGCCAAGATCGCTATACCGACGAGCAGTACTTC
TRBV13,-,TRBJ2-1,-,CASSSLRGYEQFF,TGTGCCAGCAGCTCACTCCGGGGTTATGAGCAGTTCTTC
TRBV6-2/TRBV6-3,few,TRBJ2-1,-,CASSYRAVYNEQFF,TGTGCCAGCAGTTACCGGGCAGTCTACAATGAGCAGTTCTTC